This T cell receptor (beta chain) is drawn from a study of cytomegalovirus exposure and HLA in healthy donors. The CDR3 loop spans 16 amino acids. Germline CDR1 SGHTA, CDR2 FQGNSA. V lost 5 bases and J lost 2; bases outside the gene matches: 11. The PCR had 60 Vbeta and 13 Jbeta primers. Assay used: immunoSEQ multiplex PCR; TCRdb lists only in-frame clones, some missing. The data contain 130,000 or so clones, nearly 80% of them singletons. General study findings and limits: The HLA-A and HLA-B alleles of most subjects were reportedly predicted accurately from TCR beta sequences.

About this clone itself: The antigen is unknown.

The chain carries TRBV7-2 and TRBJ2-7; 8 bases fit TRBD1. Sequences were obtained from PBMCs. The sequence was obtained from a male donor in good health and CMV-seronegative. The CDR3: CASSPGGTGVTYEQYF. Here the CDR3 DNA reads TGTGCCAGCAGCCCGGGCGGGACAGGAGTCACCTACGAGCAGTACTTC.